The sequence of this T cell receptor (beta chain) was determined in a study of monozygotic twins with inflammatory bowel disease. The CDR3 is 12 residues long. Looked up from germline, CDR1 is MNHNS and CDR2 is SASEGT. TCRdb reprocessed the 5' RACE reads, with one entry per CDR3 protein and no DNA. The repertoire table contains 200,000 to 250,000 distinct CDR3 sequences. V and J are TRBV6-1 and TRBJ1-2. Material: blood. This receptor was identified in a human donor with ulcerative colitis or Crohn's disease, or a healthy co-twin of an affected twin (not recorded which). The CDR3 sequence is CASRGFRNGYTF.